This T cell receptor beta chain is drawn from a study of CD8 T cells in Susac syndrome. As regards this clonotype: The antigen is undetermined.

It was with random hexamers that roughly 0.5 to 1 ug RNA was reverse transcribed. From the immunoSEQ multiplex PCR reads, TCRdb called clonotypes with MiXCR, one entry per CDR3 protein. The repertoire includes roughly 190,000 distinct CDR3 sequences, 85% to 95% of them detected once, and roughly 0.096% sits in the top ten. V dropped 2 bases and J dropped 0; count of bases not matched to a gene: 10. CDR3 size: 18 residues. Germline V lookup: CDR1 LNHDA, CDR2 SQIVND (reference sequence). Study-level results: The relatively small number of individuals in the TCR sequencing and HLA analysis was acknowledged by the study.

Age- and sex-matched healthy donors served as the control group. The chain links TRBV19 to TRBJ2-4, with 7 bases that match TRBD2. The sequence derives from a human donor in good health. The sequencing sample was made of CD4+ T cells from PBMCs. This CDR3 reads CASSIPKRGGGAKNIQYF. The CDR3 region has the DNA TGTGCCAGTAGTATACCAAAGCGGGGCGGGGGAGCCAAAAACATTCAGTACTTC.